Below, 32 T cell receptor beta chains from the same sample are listed, as sequenced in a study of CD8+ T cells in alopecia areata. TCR sequencing used cDNA made by reverse transcription of extracted RNA. Clones were read by immunoSEQ multiplex PCR, and TCRdb kept only the in-frame ones, dropping some. The sample includes 95,000 to 100,000 clones, around 60% of them seen just once. Treatment given: oral pan-JAK inhibitor, 5-10 mg twice daily. Sequencing used CD8+ T cells sorted from blood, obtained at week 4, from a patient treated with tofacitinib. The receptors come from a human donor with alopecia areata.

This clone was recorded a few times. This chain connects TRBV28 to TRBJ1-5, with D uncertain. Germline CDR1 MDHEN, CDR2 SYDVKM. CDR3 length equals 12 residues. The ends were cut back, 2 bases at V and 11 bases at J, with 10 bases in the middle. The CDR3 reads CASSLPPRSQHF. The CDR3 DNA sequence: TGTGCCAGCAGTTTACCGCCCCGGTCCCAGCATTTT.

The rearrangement joins TRBV4-1 to TRBJ1-2; tentative D call: TRBD1 (6 bases). The length of the CDR3 is 15 residues. The ends were cut back, 4 bases at V and 8 bases at J, with 20 bases in the middle. Per the germline V gene, CDR1 is MGHRA and CDR2 is YSYEKL. CDR3 sequence reads: CASSRTSTSRGGYTF. In DNA form, the CDR3 reads TGCGCCAGCAGCCGGACATCTACTTCAAGGGGGGGCTACACCTTC.

V usage is TRBV15 and J usage is TRBJ2-2, with D possibly called TRBD1 or TRBD2 (6 bases each). Germline V lookup: CDR1 LNHNV, CDR2 YYDKDF (reference sequence). The CDR3 covers 14 residues. V was cut by 0 bases and J by 8 bases, with 10 bases left in between. CDR3 nucleotides: TGTGCCACCAGCAGAGATCGGGGGCCGGGGGAGCTGTTTTTT. Its protein is CATSRDRGPGELFF.

The chain carries TRBV11-3 and TRBJ2-3; D is uncertain. Germline CDR1 reads SGHNT; CDR2 reads YENEEA. The CDR3 has 14 residues. Trimming left V 1 base short and J 2 bases short, with 7 bases between. The CDR3 DNA reads as TGTGCCAGCAGCTTAGCGGACGACACAGATACGCAGTATTTT. Its translation: CASSLADDTDTQYF.

The genes are TRBV4-1 and TRBJ2-7; D is perhaps TRBD2 (5 bases). Trimming took off 0 bases at V and 0 bases at J, with 15 bases between the two ends. The CDR3 extends over 17 amino acids. Germline CDR1 reads MGHRA; CDR2 reads YSYEKL. CDR3 DNA: TGCGCCAGCAGCCAAGATCTTCAGAGGGAAGTCTCCTACGAGCAGTACTTC. Its protein product is CASSQDLQREVSYEQYF.

The chain links TRBV25-1 to TRBJ2-7; 8 bases map to TRBD2. The CDR3 extends over 15 amino acids. Germline V gives CDR1 MGHDK, CDR2 SYGVNS. The trim removed 4 bases at V and 3 bases at J, leaving 8 bases unmatched. CDR3 DNA sequence: TGTGCCAGCAGTGGAGGTAGCGGGGCCCTCTACGAGCAGTACTTC. Amino acid sequence: CASSGGSGALYEQYF.

This clone was counted only a few times. Other nucleotide sequences from this sample produce the same CDR3. The chain is built from TRBV27 and TRBJ2-7, with 8 positions matching TRBD1. The CDR3 is made up of 14 amino acids. Germline-derived CDR1 and CDR2 are MNHEY and SMNVEV (reference sequence). V lost 5 bases to trimming and J lost 2 bases; unmatched junction nucleotides: 5. CDR3 residues: CASSPGQGAYEQYF. CDR3 in DNA: TGTGCCAGCAGTCCTGGACAGGGCGCCTACGAGCAGTACTTC.

The chain recombines TRBV5-1 with TRBJ2-2; D unresolved. The ends were cut back, 1 base at V and 0 bases at J, with 4 bases in the middle. The CDR3 length is 14 residues. Germline CDR1 SGHRS, CDR2 YFSETQ. This chain's CDR3 is CASSLLTNTGELFF. CDR3 nucleotides: TGCGCCAGCAGCTTGCTCACGAACACCGGGGAGCTGTTTTTT.

The chain links TRBV4-3 to TRBJ1-1; D possibly corresponds to TRBD1 (5 bases). Germline CDR1 is LGHNA and CDR2 is YSLEER. Trimming removed 0 bases from V and 4 bases from J, with 12 bases in between. The CDR3 is 15 amino acids. CDR3 sequence: CASSQEGGSSTEAFF. The CDR3 nucleotides are TGCGCCAGCAGCCAAGAGGGGGGGAGCAGCACTGAAGCTTTCTTT.

This clone was counted ten times or more. This chain joins TRBV7-9 and TRBJ2-5; no clear D gene. V was clipped by 4 bases and J by 5 bases, with 14 bases between them. Per the germline V gene, CDR1 is SEHNR and CDR2 is FQNEAQ (reference sequence). This CDR3 region has 14 residues. The DNA for the CDR3 is TGTGCCAGCAGCTCTAGGCCCCTCATTGAGACCCAGTACTTC. This codes for CASSSRPLIETQYF. Together with reference TRBV7-9 and TRBJ2-5, the CDR3 gives the full variable domain: DTGVSQNPRHKITKRGQNVTFRCDPISEHNRLYWYRQTLGQGPEFLTYFQNEAQLEKSRLLSDRFSAERPKGSFSTLEIQRTEQGDSAMYLCASSSRPLIETQYFGPGTRLLVL.

The gene calls are TRBV5-1 and TRBJ2-5; TRBD2 aligns across 11 bases. CDR3 length: 15 amino acids. J gave up 2 bases and V 0 bases, and 0 bases lay outside the gene matches. Germline V lookup: CDR1 SGHRS, CDR2 YFSETQ. CDR3 loop: CASSLASGGQETQYF. Here the CDR3 DNA reads TGCGCCAGCAGCTTGGCTAGCGGGGGGCAAGAGACCCAGTACTTC.

This rearrangement joins TRBV29-1 to TRBJ2-7; D might be TRBD1 (6 bases). CDR1 and CDR2 from the germline V gene are SQVTM and ANQGSEA. V was cut by 7 bases and J by 0 bases, with 10 bases left in between. CDR3 size: 12 residues. The CDR3 nucleotides are TGCAGCGCCGAGGGGGACTCCTACGAGCAGTACTTC. It specifies CSAEGDSYEQYF.

This clone was observed a few times. J is TRBJ1-2 and V is TRBV27, with 7 nucleotides matching TRBD1. With V trimmed by 2 bases and J by 5 bases, 8 bases remained unmatched. The CDR3 is 15 amino acids. Germline CDR1 and CDR2: MNHEY and SMNVEV (reference sequence). Written as DNA, the CDR3 is TGTGCCAGCAGTTTAGCGAGACAGGGACGGTATGGCTACACCTTC. It encodes CASSLARQGRYGYTF.

V and J are TRBV27 and TRBJ1-6; 9 bases align to TRBD1. The CDR3 is 14 amino acids. Trimming removed 4 bases from V and 7 bases from J; junction bases left unmatched: 2. The V gene's germline CDR1 is MNHEY and CDR2 SMNVEV (reference sequence). The CDR3 DNA is TGTGCCAGCAGTTCGGGGACAGGGAATTCACCCCTCCACTTT. The encoded protein is CASSSGTGNSPLHF.

This clone was counted a single time. This chain links TRBV5-1 with TRBJ1-1; 8 positions agree with TRBD1. This CDR3 contains 14 residues. Germline CDR1 and CDR2: SGHRS and YFSETQ. V trimming: 2 bases; J trimming: 4 bases; junction bases outside the gene matches: 4. The CDR3 loop is CASSLDRGFTEAFF. CDR3 DNA sequence: TGCGCCAGCAGCTTAGACAGGGGTTTCACTGAAGCTTTCTTT.

This clone was seen more than once but under ten times. J is TRBJ2-6 and V is TRBV29-1, with 9 bases aligning to TRBD1. Germline V gene lookup returns CDR1 SQVTM and CDR2 ANQGSEA. V lost 6 bases and J lost 1; bases outside the gene matches: 13. CDR3 length equals 18 residues. CDR3 sequence reads: CSVLTGGADLSGANVLTF. CDR3 sequence (DNA): TGCAGCGTGCTCACAGGGGGCGCAGATTTGTCTGGGGCCAACGTCCTGACTTTC.

The chain carries TRBV11-1 and TRBJ1-5; D gene ambiguous. The V gene lost 3 bases and the J gene lost 0 bases, with 3 bases spanning the gap. Germline CDR1 is SGHAT and CDR2 is FQDESV (reference sequence). This CDR3 region has 13 residues. For the CDR3, the DNA is TGTGCCAGCAGCTTGGGTAGCAATCAGCCCCAGCATTTT. Translation gives CASSLGSNQPQHF. The full variable domain, its missing parts supplied by reference TRBV11-1 and TRBJ1-5, is EAEVAQSPRYKITEKSQAVAFWCDPISGHATLYWYRQILGQGPELLVQFQDESVVDDSQLPKDRFSAERLKGVDSTLKIQPAELGDSAMYLCASSLGSNQPQHFGDGTRLSIL.

This clone occurred a few times. The J gene is TRBJ2-1, the V gene TRBV15; weak D call: TRBD1 (6 bases). Trimming shortened V by 2 bases and J by 3 bases, and 8 bases separated the two germline ends. The germline V gene has CDR1 LNHNV and CDR2 YYDKDF (reference sequence). CDR3 length: 14 amino acids. CDR3 sequence reads: CATSRRDNYNEQFF. DNA for the CDR3: TGTGCCACCAGCAGACGGGACAACTACAATGAGCAGTTCTTC.

This chain uses TRBV19 with TRBJ1-2; D gene unclear. Trimming took off 7 bases at V and 3 bases at J, with 9 bases between the two ends. Germline CDR1 is LNHDA and CDR2 is SQIVND (reference sequence). The CDR3 contains 12 residues. CDR3 coding DNA: TGTGCCAGTATGGAGCTCCACTATGGCTACACCTTC. The encoded protein is CASMELHYGYTF.

The rearrangement links TRBV2 to TRBJ1-2; 12 bases are a match to TRBD1. The CDR3 is made up of 13 amino acids. Unmatched junction bases numbered 3, after V lost 6 bases and J lost 7 bases. Per the germline V gene, CDR1 is SNHLY and CDR2 is FYNNEI. CDR3 amino acids: CASRGQGAGGYTF. In nucleotides, the CDR3 is TGTGCCAGCAGGGGACAGGGGGCAGGTGGCTACACCTTC.

The chain recombines TRBV27 with TRBJ1-5; D gene unclear. The V and J ends lost 6 bases and 6 bases respectively, with 12 bases between them. The CDR3 sequence is 13 residues long. In germline, CDR1 is MNHEY, CDR2 SMNVEV (reference sequence). The CDR3 coding sequence is TGTGCCAGCAGCCCCAGCGAGACTCAGCCCCAGCATTTT. Translation gives CASSPSETQPQHF.

This clone turned up a few times. V gene TRBV27 combines with J gene TRBJ2-5, with 12 positions matching TRBD2. Germline assignment: CDR1 MNHEY and CDR2 SMNVEV (reference sequence). V was clipped by 1 base and J by 0 bases; unmatched bases: 0. The CDR3 sequence is 16 residues long. The CDR3 region is CASSLWTSGNQETQYF. The CDR3, as DNA: TGTGCCAGCAGTTTATGGACTAGCGGGAACCAAGAGACCCAGTACTTC.

This chain connects TRBV19 to TRBJ1-1, with D possibly matching TRBD1 (5 bases). Germline V gene sequence: CDR1 LNHDA, CDR2 SQIVND (reference sequence). CDR3 length: 17 amino acids. V was cut by 7 bases and J by 0 bases, with 21 bases left in between. The CDR3 DNA reads TGTGCCAGTATGGCCTACGGGACGGGAGACATGAACACTGAAGCTTTCTTT. Translated: CASMAYGTGDMNTEAFF.

DNA for the CDR3: TGTGCCAGCAGCCAAGATAACGAGATCCCCCAGGCTGGGGAGCTGTTTTTT. The encoded protein is CASSQDNEIPQAGELFF. The chain has TRBV4-2 and TRBJ2-2; D not certain. Germline CDR1 LGHNA, CDR2 YNFKEQ. V shed 0 bases and J shed 8 bases, with 19 bases lying between them. The CDR3 consists of 17 residues.

This clone was detected once. The chain employs TRBV2 and TRBJ2-2; D gene uncertain. V shed 8 bases and J shed 1 base, with 11 bases lying between them. The length of the CDR3 is 14 residues. CDR1 is SNHLY and CDR2 is FYNNEI in the germline V gene. CDR3 nucleotide sequence: TGTGCCAGCCGAAGGGCCCTGAACACCGGGGAGCTGTTTTTT. Translation: CASRRALNTGELFF.

The rearrangement joins TRBV28 to TRBJ2-5; 11 bases are a match to TRBD2. This CDR3 comprises 17 residues. V gave up 3 bases and J gave up 1 base; unmatched junction bases: 7. Germline loops: CDR1 MDHEN, CDR2 SYDVKM. In DNA form, the CDR3 reads TGTGCCAGCAGTTTTGGGGAGACTAGCGGGACCCAAGAGACCCAGTACTTC. This gives the protein CASSFGETSGTQETQYF.

The V and J genes are TRBV28 and TRBJ2-1; weak D call: TRBD2 (7 bases). The length of the CDR3 is 16 residues. V lost 6 bases, J lost 3 bases, and 18 bases lay in between. Germline V gives CDR1 MDHEN, CDR2 SYDVKM. The DNA of the CDR3 is TGTGCCAGCAGGGTGGGGGCCAGCGGGAACTACAATGAGCAGTTCTTC. It codes for CASRVGASGNYNEQFF.

The chain uses TRBV5-1 and TRBJ2-5; possibly TRBD1 or TRBD2 for D (5 bases each). The CDR3 has 12 amino acids. The germline gives CDR1 SGHRS, CDR2 YFSETQ. V lost 4 bases and J 5 bases, leaving 9 bases between the germline ends. The CDR3 coding sequence is TGCGCCAGCAGCCCCGAGGGGGAGACCCAGTACTTC. It codes for CASSPEGETQYF. Filled out from reference TRBV5-1 and TRBJ2-5, the complete variable domain reads KAGVTQTPRYLIKTRGQQVTLSCSPISGHRSVSWYQQTPGQGLQFLFEYFSETQRNKGNFPGRFSGRQFSNSRSEMNVSTLELGDSALYLCASSPEGETQYFGPGTRLLVL.

This clone was observed a few times. The genes are TRBV29-1 and TRBJ2-2; 9 nucleotides line up with TRBD2. Germline lookup yields CDR1 SQVTM and CDR2 ANQGSEA. Trimming took 3 bases from V and 2 from J; bases not matched to a gene: 7. The CDR3 has 16 residues. The CDR3 nucleotides read TGCAGCGTTGAGAGACGAGCGGGAGGCAACACCGGGGAGCTGTTTTTT. As protein: CSVERRAGGNTGELFF.

This chain connects TRBV6-5 to TRBJ2-2; D remains ambiguous. Germline V gives CDR1 MNHEY, CDR2 SVGAGI. V gave up 0 bases and J gave up 9 bases, with 5 bases separating them. This CDR3 comprises 12 residues. The CDR3 reads CASSYSAWELFF. Written as DNA, the CDR3 is TGTGCCAGCAGTTACTCAGCGTGGGAGCTGTTTTTT.

The chain recombines TRBV7-9 with TRBJ1-2; D is perhaps TRBD1 (5 bases). This CDR3 is 16 amino acids long. From germline, CDR1 is SEHNR and CDR2 FQNEAQ (reference sequence). The ends were cut back, 5 bases at V and 1 base at J, with 17 bases in the middle. As DNA, the CDR3 is TGTGCCAGCAGCGATGATCCGGGACGGAATAACTATGGCTACACCTTC. Protein sequence: CASSDDPGRNNYGYTF.

The V call is TRBV4-1, the J call TRBJ2-7; D is possibly TRBD2 (5 bases). The germline V gene encodes CDR1 MGHRA and CDR2 YSYEKL. With 0 bases removed from V and 7 bases from J, the gap between germline ends came to 16 bases. The CDR3 covers 15 residues. The CDR3 region has the DNA TGCGCCAGCAGCCAAGATTACGGACTCCTCATGGAGCAGTACTTC. This codes for CASSQDYGLLMEQYF.